This T cell receptor (beta chain) appears in the sequencing data of a study of blood T cells in healthy people across ages. On this clonotype: Its antigen is currently unknown.

Whole-study results and caveats: Without sorted subsets, naive and antigen-experienced compartments could not be conclusively compared. TCR beta diversity per million T cells fell roughly linearly with age.

Alongside a J-beta primer mix, a sample-barcoded 5' primer served in a second PCR lasting 7 to 11 cycles. Each TCR beta cDNA got a 12-nucleotide random molecular identifier. TCRdb reprocessed the 5' RACE reads with MiXCR, giving one entry per CDR3 protein. The table includes 550,000 to 800,000 distinct CDR3 sequences, approximately 21% detected once. The TCR was taken from a man in his 70s in good health. The sequenced sample consisted of blood.

The CDR3: CASSSYPLAENTGELFF. The CDR3 DNA is TGTGCCAGCAGCTCATATCCACTAGCGGAAAACACCGGGGAGCTGTTTTTT. The chain carries TRBV5-5 and TRBJ2-2; the match to TRBD2 covers 8 bases. Germline V gene lookup returns CDR1 SGHKS and CDR2 YYEKEE (reference sequence). The CDR3 covers 17 residues. The V and J ends lost 3 bases and 2 bases, in that order; junction bases with no gene match: 9.